The clone carrying this TCR beta chain was found a few times. Its target is unknown. V lost 3 bases, J lost 2 bases, and 5 bases stayed unmatched. In germline, CDR1 is SEHNR, CDR2 FQNEAQ (reference sequence). The CDR3 runs 15 residues. This specimen belongs to a study of cytomegalovirus exposure and HLA in healthy donors. Points from the study as a whole: In a later analysis, HLA-associated beta chains showed higher expansion and lower generation probabilities than comparable chains. Exclusion as indistinguishable affected some V segments, including TRBV6-2 and TRBV6-3. Later work associated 16,951 TCR beta sequences with HLA alleles at 0.05 false discovery rate.

Use of 60 Vbeta and 13 Jbeta primers characterized the PCR. Sequenced by immunoSEQ multiplex PCR; TCRdb stores in-frame clones only, minus some. The sample yields under 200,000 clones, about 80% seen once. The receptor's source is a woman in her thirties in good health and CMV-seropositive. This chain connects TRBV7-9 to TRBJ2-7; 9 bases are shared with TRBD2. Sequencing was performed on PBMCs. Here the CDR3 reads CASSFGLAITYEQYF. As DNA, the CDR3 is TGTGCCAGCAGCTTTGGACTAGCGATCACCTACGAGCAGTACTTC.